This TCR beta chain was captured by sequencing in a study of monozygotic twins with cystic fibrosis. General observations from the study: Low clonality (median around 0.0095) suggested a mostly naive repertoire. J usage was most co-twin-similar in 8 of 16 pairs, V in 13.

V was cut by 4 bases and J by 9 bases, with 16 bases left in between. The CDR3 is made up of 13 amino acids. CDR1 and CDR2 from the germline V gene are LNHDA and SQIVND (reference sequence). Produced via immunoSEQ multiplex PCR; TCRdb's table is partial and in-frame only. The sample has about 20,000 clones; around 96% are singletons. For this clone: What it binds is unknown.

The TCR was taken from a girl under 10 years old with cystic fibrosis. Source material: blood. V usage is TRBV19 and J usage is TRBJ2-7; D possibly corresponds to TRBD1 (5 bases). The CDR3 sequence: CASSKERSRGQYF. The CDR3 DNA reads as TGTGCCAGTAGTAAAGAACGGAGTAGGGGGCAGTACTTC.